This entry concerns a single TCR beta chain. The sample belongs to a study of PD-1 blockade in classical Hodgkin lymphoma. Deletions cut 6 bases from V and 8 bases from J, with 19 bases between. The CDR3 consists of 14 residues. Germline lookup yields CDR1 MNHEY and CDR2 SMNVEV (reference sequence). Every single patient, without exception, relapsed after autologous stem cell transplantation, and brentuximab vedotin exposure varied. Magnetic depletion of unwanted cells isolated CD4+ T cells from thawed PBMCs. Data came from immunoSEQ multiplex PCR; TCRdb stores just in-frame clones and leaves some out. The sample gives about 35,000 clones, more than 80% of which show up once; around 0.21% is in the top ten.

This chain connects TRBV27 to TRBJ1-2; D is possibly TRBD1 (5 bases). This material consisted of CD4+ T cells from blood, taken at baseline. This sequence originates from a human donor with classical Hodgkin lymphoma. The CDR3 loop reads CASSLGSSGRGYTF. The DNA of the CDR3 is TGTGCCAGCAGCCTTGGGTCGTCGGGGCGAGGCTACACCTTC.